This passage covers 6 T cell receptor beta chains from one sample sequenced in a study of blood T cell repertoires in COVID-19. Method: immunoSEQ multiplex PCR; TCRdb's copy keeps in-frame clones and lacks some. The table records more than 70,000 clones, about 81% of them present only once. The sample comprised peripheral blood. All receptors come from a human donor in a cohort sampled during active COVID-19.

This chain connects TRBV5-1 to TRBJ1-1, with a tentative D call TRBD1 (6 bases). V was pared by 0 bases and J by 0 bases, with 12 bases between. CDR3 size: 16 residues. Germline V gene data show CDR1 as SGHRS and CDR2 as YFSETQ. CDR3 nucleotide sequence: TGCGCCAGCAGCTTGGGAGGGACACTGTTGAACACTGAAGCTTTCTTT. Its translation is CASSLGGTLLNTEAFF. Full variable domain (missing parts from reference TRBV5-1 and TRBJ1-1): KAGVTQTPRYLIKTRGQQVTLSCSPISGHRSVSWYQQTPGQGLQFLFEYFSETQRNKGNFPGRFSGRQFSNSRSEMNVSTLELGDSALYLCASSLGGTLLNTEAFFGQGTRLTVV.

The chain joins TRBV5-5 to TRBJ2-7; 8 positions agree with TRBD1. Germline V gene data show CDR1 as SGHKS and CDR2 as YYEKEE (reference sequence). Trimming took 0 bases from V and 3 from J; bases not matched to a gene: 2. The CDR3 consists of 14 residues. As DNA, the CDR3 is TGTGCCAGCAGCTTGGGGACAGGGTACTACGAGCAGTACTTC. Protein sequence: CASSLGTGYYEQYF.

This chain joins TRBV14 and TRBJ1-4; tentatively, D is TRBD1 (5 bases). Germline V gene data show CDR1 as SGHDN and CDR2 as FVKESK. V shed 1 base and J shed 7 bases, with 10 bases lying between them. The CDR3 sequence is 14 residues long. The CDR3 loop reads CASSQVGVVEKLFF. The CDR3 DNA is TGTGCCAGCAGCCAAGTAGGGGTAGTTGAAAAACTGTTTTTT. Filled out from reference TRBV14 and TRBJ1-4, the complete variable domain reads EAGVTQFPSHSVIEKGQTVTLRCDPISGHDNLYWYRRVMGKEIKFLLHFVKESKQDESGMPNNRFLAERTGGTYSTLKVQPAELEDSGVYFCASSQVGVVEKLFFGSGTQLSVL.

This clone has a handful of counts. V usage is TRBV3-1 (or the pseudogene TRBV3-2) and J usage is TRBJ1-5; 7 bases match TRBD1. CDR1 and CDR2 (germline): LGHDT, YNNKEL (reference sequence). V trimming: 2 bases; J trimming: 4 bases; junction bases outside the gene matches: 2. This CDR3 region has 14 residues. The CDR3 loop reads CASSQRDRNQPQHF. CDR3 in DNA: TGTGCCAGCAGCCAACGGGACAGAAATCAGCCCCAGCATTTT.

The chain has TRBV29-1 and TRBJ1-2, with 9 bases lining up with TRBD1. The CDR3 runs to 15 residues. Looked up from germline, CDR1 is SQVTM and CDR2 is ANQGSEA. The trim removed 2 bases at V and 4 bases at J, leaving 8 bases unmatched. The CDR3 region has the DNA TGCAGCGTTGAATTAACAGGGGGCATAAGCTATGGCTACACCTTC. It encodes CSVELTGGISYGYTF.

This rearrangement joins TRBV7-6 to TRBJ2-7; D is possibly TRBD1 (6 bases). CDR3 length equals 15 residues. Trimming cost V 2 bases and J 1 base, with 12 bases left between them. Germline values: CDR1 SGHVS, CDR2 FNYEAQ. The CDR3 region is CASSLLAGASYEQYF. CDR3 nucleotides: TGTGCCAGCAGCTTACTAGCAGGGGCGTCCTACGAGCAGTACTTC. Together with reference TRBV7-6 and TRBJ2-7, the CDR3 gives the full variable domain: GAGVSQSPRYKVTKRGQDVALRCDPISGHVSLYWYRQALGQGPEFLTYFNYEAQQDKSGLPNDRFSAERPEGSISTLTIQRTEQRDSAMYRCASSLLAGASYEQYFGPGTRLTVT.